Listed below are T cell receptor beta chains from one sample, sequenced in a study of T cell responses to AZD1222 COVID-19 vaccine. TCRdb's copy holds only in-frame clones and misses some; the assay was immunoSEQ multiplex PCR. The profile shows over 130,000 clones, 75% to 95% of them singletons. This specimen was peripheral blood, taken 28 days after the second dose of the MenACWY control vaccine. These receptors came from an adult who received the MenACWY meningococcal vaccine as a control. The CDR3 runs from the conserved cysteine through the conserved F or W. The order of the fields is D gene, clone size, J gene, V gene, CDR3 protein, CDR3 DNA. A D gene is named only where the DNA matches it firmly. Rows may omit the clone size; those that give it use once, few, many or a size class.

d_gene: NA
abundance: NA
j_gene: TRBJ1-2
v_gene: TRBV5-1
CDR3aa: CASSLGRGGLYGYTF
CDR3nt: TGCGCCAGCAGCTTGGGGCGTGGGGGCCTCTATGGCTACACCTTC

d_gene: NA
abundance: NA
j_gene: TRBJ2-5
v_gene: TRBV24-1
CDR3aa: CATSGRGGWDQETQYF
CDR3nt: TGTGCCACCAGTGGGCGGGGAGGTTGGGACCAAGAGACCCAGTACTTC

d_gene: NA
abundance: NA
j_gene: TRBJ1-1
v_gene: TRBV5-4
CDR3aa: CASSLAGWAEAFF
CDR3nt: TGTGCCAGCAGCTTGGCAGGGTGGGCTGAAGCTTTCTTT

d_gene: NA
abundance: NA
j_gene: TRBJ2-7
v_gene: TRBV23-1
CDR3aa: CASTCYPGHSSYEQYF
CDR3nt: TGCGCCAGCACCTGCTATCCGGGACACAGCTCCTACGAGCAGTACTTC

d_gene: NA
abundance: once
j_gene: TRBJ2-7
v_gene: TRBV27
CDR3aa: CASSLSWGNGYEQYF
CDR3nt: TGTGCCAGCAGTTTATCGTGGGGGAACGGCTACGAGCAGTACTTC

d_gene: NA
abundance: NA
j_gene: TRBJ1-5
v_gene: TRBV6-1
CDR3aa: CASSDLSTDGNQPQHF
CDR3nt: TGTGCCAGCAGTGATCTATCCACGGACGGCAATCAGCCCCAGCATTTT

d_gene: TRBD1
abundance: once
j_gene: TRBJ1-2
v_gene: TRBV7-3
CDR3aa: CASSRGTGDGGYTF
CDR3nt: TGTGCCAGCAGCCGCGGGACAGGGGACGGTGGCTACACCTTC

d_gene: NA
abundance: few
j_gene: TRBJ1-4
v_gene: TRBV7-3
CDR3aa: CASSIGGPNEKLFF
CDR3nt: TGTGCCAGCAGCATAGGGGGTCCTAATGAAAAACTGTTTTTT

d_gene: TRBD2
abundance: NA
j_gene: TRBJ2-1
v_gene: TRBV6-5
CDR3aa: CASSRLAGGGGEQFF
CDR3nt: TGTGCCAGCAGCCGACTAGCGGGAGGGGGGGGTGAGCAGTTCTTC

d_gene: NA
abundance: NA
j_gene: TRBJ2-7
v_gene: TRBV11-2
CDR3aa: CASSLVIYRGEQYF
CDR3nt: TGTGCCAGCAGCTTAGTAATTTATCGGGGCGAGCAGTACTTC

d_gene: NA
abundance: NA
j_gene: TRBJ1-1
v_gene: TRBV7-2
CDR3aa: CASSLTGNTEAFF
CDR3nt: TGTGCCAGCAGCTTAACAGGGAACACTGAAGCTTTCTTT

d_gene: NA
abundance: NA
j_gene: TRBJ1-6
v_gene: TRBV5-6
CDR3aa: CASSLAGNSNSPLHF
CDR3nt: TGTGCCAGCAGCTTGGCCGGTAATTCAAATTCACCCCTCCACTTT

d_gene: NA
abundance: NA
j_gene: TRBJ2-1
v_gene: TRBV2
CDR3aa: CASSDRGYNEQFF
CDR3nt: TGTGCCAGCAGTGACCGGGGATACAATGAGCAGTTCTTC

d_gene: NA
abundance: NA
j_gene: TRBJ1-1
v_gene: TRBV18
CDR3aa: CASSPLPKTVNTEAFF
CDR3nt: TGTGCCAGCTCACCATTGCCCAAGACAGTGAACACTGAAGCTTTCTTT

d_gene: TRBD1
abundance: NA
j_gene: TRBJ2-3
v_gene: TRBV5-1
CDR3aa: CASSSDRGRKGDTQYF
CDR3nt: TGCGCCAGCAGCTCTGACAGGGGAAGGAAGGGAGATACGCAGTATTTT

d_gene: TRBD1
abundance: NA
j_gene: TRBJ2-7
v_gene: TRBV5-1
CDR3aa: CASSLYSGGNEQYF
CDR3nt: TGCGCCAGCAGCTTGTATTCAGGGGGCAACGAGCAGTACTTC

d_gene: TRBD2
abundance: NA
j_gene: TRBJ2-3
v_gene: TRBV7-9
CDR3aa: CASSPMGGFRGDTQYF
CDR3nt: TGTGCCAGCAGCCCAATGGGGGGGTTTCGGGGAGATACGCAGTATTTT

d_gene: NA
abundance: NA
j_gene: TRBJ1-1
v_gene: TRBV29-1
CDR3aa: CSGNTGGNTEAFF
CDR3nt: TGCAGCGGGAACACGGGGGGGAACACTGAAGCTTTCTTT

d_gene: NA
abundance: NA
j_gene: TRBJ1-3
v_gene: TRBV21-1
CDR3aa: CASSKGPGRATGNTIYF
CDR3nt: TGTGCCAGCAGCAAAGGCCCCGGCAGGGCCACTGGAAACACCATATATTTT

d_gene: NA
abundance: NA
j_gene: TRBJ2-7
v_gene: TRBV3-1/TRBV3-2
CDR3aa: CASSPTGRVVYEQYF
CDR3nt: TGTGCCAGCAGCCCCACGGGCAGGGTGGTCTACGAGCAGTACTTC

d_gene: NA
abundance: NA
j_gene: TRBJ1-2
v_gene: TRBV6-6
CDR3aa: CASSSNPGANYGYTF
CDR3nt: TGTGCCAGCAGTTCCAACCCCGGGGCCAACTATGGCTACACCTTC

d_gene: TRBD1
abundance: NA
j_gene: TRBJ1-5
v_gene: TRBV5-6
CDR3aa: CASSLGGYDQLQHF
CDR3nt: TGTGCCAGCAGCTTAGGGGGCTATGATCAGCTCCAGCATTTT

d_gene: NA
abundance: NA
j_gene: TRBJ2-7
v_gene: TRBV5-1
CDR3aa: CASSLGQDWYEQYF
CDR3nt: TGCGCCAGCAGCTTGGGCCAGGATTGGTACGAGCAGTACTTC

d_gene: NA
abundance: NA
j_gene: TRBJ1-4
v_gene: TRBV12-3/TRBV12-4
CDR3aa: CASSLSNEKLFF
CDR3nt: TGTGCCAGCAGTTTATCTAATGAAAAACTGTTTTTT

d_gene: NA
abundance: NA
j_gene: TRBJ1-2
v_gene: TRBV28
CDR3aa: CASSSPQFPRYTF
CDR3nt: TGTGCCAGCAGTTCCCCGCAGTTCCCTCGGTACACCTTC

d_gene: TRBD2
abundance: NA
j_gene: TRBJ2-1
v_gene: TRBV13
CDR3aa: CASSEGLAGLGQFF
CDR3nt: TGTGCCAGCTCAGAGGGACTAGCGGGCTTAGGGCAGTTCTTC